The source of this T cell receptor (beta chain) is a study of cytomegalovirus exposure and HLA in healthy donors (dated by TCRdb to about 2017). For the study in its entirety: An earlier analysis of more than 550 of the donors reported 250 to 300 Gb of sequence data and 95 million to 120 million unique TCR beta sequences obtained from around 190 million T cells. Around 320 gigabases of sequencing data and 70 million to 100 million unique TCR sequences were included in an early release covering about 700 HLA-typed donors. Of the roughly 400 genotyped donors, over 80% were placed in the genetic ancestry cluster associated with self-reported Caucasian donors. The study aimed to test whether cataloging public T cell receptors could reveal signatures of past pathogen exposure. Using immunosequencing, the study profiled T cell repertoires from 640 or so subjects and related those repertoires to cytomegalovirus serostatus. In addition to the first cohort of 666 subjects, a separate validation cohort of 130 or so different subjects was used. To predict cytomegalovirus infection status, the study combined high-throughput TCR immunosequencing, statistical association of individual TCRs with disease status, and machine learning. A later analysis re-examined previously published TCR beta repertoires from about 670 donors and added high-resolution HLA genotyping to investigate patterns of TCR occurrence. The later analysis used no new phenotypic data to find candidate immune exposures, relying instead on TCR beta sequences and their occurrence across donors. To decide whether each TCR beta V gene segment behaved as functional or pseudogenic, an earlier analysis of approximately 620 of the donors relied on high-throughput TCR beta sequencing. Alongside the repertoire data, information on donor age, sex, ethnicity and CMV serostatus was compiled. A later genetic analysis took genome-wide SNP genotypes for about 65% of the 666 donors and used that subset as a discovery cohort. All discovery cohort repertoires had been generated on a single sequencing platform. HLA typing included class I and class II loci at four-digit resolution. Typing coverage differed by locus: A, B, C, DRB1 and DQB1 were typed in roughly 629-630 donors, DQA1 in roughly 500, DPA1 in roughly 590, and DPB1 in 472. Four or five DR-DQ haplotypes were handled as single units for association and clustering because linkage in the cohort was strong. Among some 400 genotyped donors of the cohort, an average of roughly 230,000 unique TCR beta nucleotide sequences was sequenced per donor, of which approximately 19% were non-productive.

Broad study findings and their caveats: The authors suggested that the approach could potentially be extended to other disease states and immunological phenotypes. Three of the identified cytomegalovirus-associated TCR beta chains were confirmed in vitro to be specific for cytomegalovirus antigens. CMV serostatus was the only immune exposure information available for the cohort. Across donors, most TCR sequences were observed very rarely, whereas some public TCRs were present in many individuals. At a false discovery rate of 0.05, a later analysis linked some 18,000 TCR beta sequences to specific HLA alleles. In a later genetic analysis, fewer N-insertions in productive TCRs were reported among donors in an Asian-associated ancestry cluster than the 666-donor mean. Several of the top co-occurrence clusters appeared to be linked to parvovirus B19, influenza, CMV and Epstein-Barr virus, according to a later analysis. In an earlier analysis of approximately 600 of the donors, most TCR beta V segments were observed in productive rearrangements about 87% or about 30% of the time, broadly matching IMGT annotations. A later genetic analysis associated a missense DCLRE1C variant with V-gene and J-gene trimming of TCR beta chains, and an independent cohort replicated the association. Only TCR beta chains were sequenced in this cohort, and the absence of alpha or paired-chain data limited detectable features. Because counts were too low, seventeen rarely observed V segments, including chromosome 9 orphons, were excluded from the earlier analysis of several hundred of the donors. In a later analysis, the rate of TCR association differed among HLA loci, with DRB1 alleles having the most associated TCRs and HLA-C alleles having the fewest. Linkage disequilibrium might explain the correlated functional status among segregating V segments, but an unknown experimental factor could not be excluded. The study listed 150 to 200 TCR beta chains as associated with cytomegalovirus. A further reported finding was that TCR beta sequences accurately predicted the HLA-A and HLA-B alleles for most subjects in the first cohort. In both the original and validation cohorts, the classifier was reported to diagnose cytomegalovirus status with high specificity and sensitivity. The presence/absence analyses assumed that sequencing depth was roughly uniform across donors, and that assumption may not be true. In a later analysis, HLA-associated TCR beta chains were found to be more clonally expanded and to have lower generation probabilities than equally common non-associated chains. HLA typing was unavailable for some donors at each locus, so association tests used only the typed subset. A group of highly shared sequence variants was considered likely to be a technical artifact of the sequencing pipeline. Strong co-occurrence of HLA alleles, especially DR and DQ, made assigning TCR associations to individual alleles difficult. In a later analysis, most CMV-associated TCR beta chains were found to appear HLA-restricted, with HLA associations seemingly driven largely by CMV exposure.

In total, 600 or so healthy bone marrow donors made up the cohort. At the time of sampling, all cohort members were nominally healthy, though unrecorded immune exposures were likely present. The donor was CMV seropositive and was included in the group of 250 to 300 seropositive cohort members. Each donor provided a peripheral blood sample, and peripheral blood mononuclear cells were used for TCR beta sequencing. The Qiagen DNeasy Blood Extraction Kit was used to extract genomic DNA from the blood cell samples. As to this clone: The specificity of this receptor is unknown. The germline gene is not matched at one end of the junction; a read error may be the cause.

Library preparation employed the immunoSEQ multiplex PCR assay. For the multiplex PCR, a mixture combining 60 forward primers for TCR Vbeta segments and 13 reverse primers for TCR Jbeta segments was used. The CDR3 region of rearranged TCR beta genes was amplified from genomic DNA by a multiplex PCR assay. On the Illumina HiSeq System, the amplified TCR beta libraries were sequenced as 87-base-pair reads. As for how the authors treated the data: A later analysis counted tens of millions of unique TCR beta chains across the 550 to 700 repertoires, and some 12 million of these chains were shared by at least two donors. To remove PCR and sequencing errors, raw reads were error-corrected and collapsed into unique sequences using a nearest-neighbor algorithm that merged closely related sequences. To assign V, D and J gene segments, CDR3 sequences were aligned to IMGT reference sequences. Each retained sequence needed at least a six-nucleotide match to both a V gene segment and a J gene segment. Rearrangements were called productive when the CDR3 lacked stop codons and stayed in frame with V and J; all others were non-productive. Following IMGT convention, CDR3 was defined as the stretch from the second conserved V-encoded cysteine to the conserved J-encoded phenylalanine. Sequences without an unambiguous match to a single V gene segment were excluded from the earlier analysis of approximately 600 of the donors. An earlier analysis of about 600 of the donors called V segments functional above 56.7% productive rearrangements and segregating when the between-donor standard deviation exceeded 5%. To diagnose cytomegalovirus status from the catalog of TCR beta chain sequences, a statistical classification framework was built. A later analysis assigned V and J genes by comparing TCR nucleotide sequences with IMGT/GENE-DB human TR gene sequences. A later analysis assigned CDR3 sequences and most-parsimonious VDJ recombination scenarios with the TCRdist pipeline. In a later analysis, every TCR beta chain was defined by the combination of its CDR3 amino acid sequence and its V-gene family, and reads without a unique V-gene family were dropped. In a later analysis, 500 to 650 highly shared, low-generation-probability nucleotide sequences were removed to address suspected cross-contamination and a sequencing artifact. In a later analysis, a clonal expansion index was calculated for each public chain from normalized within-repertoire ranks of inferred template counts. Generation probabilities in a later analysis came from a VDJ recombination model fitted to out-of-frame rearrangements, and those results were checked against IGoR. A later analysis scored TCR-TCR, TCR-HLA and TCR-CMV co-occurrence with hypergeometric tests, applying a repertoire-size bias correction to TCR pairs. A later analysis estimated false discovery rates by permuting HLA or CMV assignments 20 times. A later analysis grouped co-occurring TCRs with DBSCAN, adding TCRdist sequence similarity when clustering within HLA-allele-positive subsets. Repertoires with fewer than 30,000 or more than 120,000 public chains were left out of co-occurrence clustering, as were about 5 repertoires with anomalous nucleotide sharing. Drawn from immuneACCESS, this table holds only the in-frame rearrangements with V and J called that TCRdb kept. Clones are partly lost; checked studies trace under half to an unresolved V gene and leave the rest unexplained. V, J and clone size were drawn from that table, and D and trimming were deduced from the DNA. This sample comprises roughly 180,000 clones, about three quarters of them detected only once. 1.4% to 1.5% of the sample belongs to the ten largest clones.

The receptor's source is a woman in her twenties or thirties in good health and CMV-seropositive. Sequenced material: PBMCs.

The CDR3 corresponds to CASRLGPSGHFNQPQHF. The DNA sequence is given as TGTGCCAGCAGGTTAGGCCCGTCGGGACACTTCAATCAGCCCCAGCATTTT. The V and J segments used are TRBV7-8 and TRBJ1-5; the D segment could be TRBD1, given 6 matching bases. CDR1 and CDR2 (SGHVS, FQNEAQ) derive from the germline V gene. The CDR3 spans 17 residues, from the cysteine through the phenylalanine. The CDR3 DNA has 51 bases and is translated from base 1.